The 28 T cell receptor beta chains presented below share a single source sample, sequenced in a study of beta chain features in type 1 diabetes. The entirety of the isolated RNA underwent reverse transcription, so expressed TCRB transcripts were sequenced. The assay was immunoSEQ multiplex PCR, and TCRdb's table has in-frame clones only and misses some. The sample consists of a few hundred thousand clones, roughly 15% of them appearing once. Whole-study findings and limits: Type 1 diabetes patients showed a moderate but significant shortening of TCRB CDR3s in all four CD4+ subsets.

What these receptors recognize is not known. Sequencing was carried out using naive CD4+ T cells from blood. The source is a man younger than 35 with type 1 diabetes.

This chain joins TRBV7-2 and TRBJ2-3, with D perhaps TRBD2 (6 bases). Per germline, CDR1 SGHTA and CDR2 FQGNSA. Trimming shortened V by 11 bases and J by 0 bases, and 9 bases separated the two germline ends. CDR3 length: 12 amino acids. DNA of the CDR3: TGTGCCGGGGGGAAAAGCACAGATACGCAGTATTTT. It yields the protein CAGGKSTDTQYF. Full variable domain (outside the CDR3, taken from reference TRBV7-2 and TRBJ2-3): GAGVSQSPSNKVTEKGKDVELRCDPISGHTALYWYRQSLGQGLEFLIYFQGNSAPDKSGLPSDRFSAERTGGSVSTLTIQRTQQEDSAVYLCAGGKSTDTQYFGPGTRLTVL.

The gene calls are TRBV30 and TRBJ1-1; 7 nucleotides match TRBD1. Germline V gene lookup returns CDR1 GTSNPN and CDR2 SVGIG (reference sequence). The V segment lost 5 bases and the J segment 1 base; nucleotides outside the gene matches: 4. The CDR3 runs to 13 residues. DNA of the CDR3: TGTGCCTGGGCGCCAGGGGGGAACACTGAAGCTTTCTTT. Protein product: CAWAPGGNTEAFF.

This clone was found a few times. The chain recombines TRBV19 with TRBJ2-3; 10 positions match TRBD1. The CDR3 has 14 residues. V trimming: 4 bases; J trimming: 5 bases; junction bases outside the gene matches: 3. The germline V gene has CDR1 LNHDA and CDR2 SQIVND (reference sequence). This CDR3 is CASSNGDRGDTQYF. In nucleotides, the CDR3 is TGTGCCAGTAGTAACGGGGACAGGGGAGATACGCAGTATTTT.

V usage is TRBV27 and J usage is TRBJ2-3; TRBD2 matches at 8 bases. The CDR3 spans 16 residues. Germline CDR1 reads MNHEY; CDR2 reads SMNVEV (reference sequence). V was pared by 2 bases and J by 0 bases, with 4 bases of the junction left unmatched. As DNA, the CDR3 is TGTGCCAGCAGTTTACGGCCTAGCGGGAGCACAGATACGCAGTATTTT. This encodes CASSLRPSGSTDTQYF.

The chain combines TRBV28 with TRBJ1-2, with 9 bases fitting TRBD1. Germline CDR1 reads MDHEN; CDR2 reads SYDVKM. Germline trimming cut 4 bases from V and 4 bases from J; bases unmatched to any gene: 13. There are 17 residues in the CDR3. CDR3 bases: TGTGCCAGCAGTTCTCTCGGGACAGGGCTTTGGGGCTATGGCTACACCTTC. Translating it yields CASSSLGTGLWGYGYTF.

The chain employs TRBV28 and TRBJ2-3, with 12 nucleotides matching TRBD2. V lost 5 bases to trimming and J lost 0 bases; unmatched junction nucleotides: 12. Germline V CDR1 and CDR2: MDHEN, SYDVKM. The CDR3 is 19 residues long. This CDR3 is CASSPPWLAGGPSTDTQYF. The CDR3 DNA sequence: TGTGCCAGCAGTCCTCCATGGCTAGCGGGGGGGCCGAGCACAGATACGCAGTATTTT.

This chain's CDR3 is CASSPNSYSGNTIYF. As DNA, the CDR3 is TGTGCCAGCTCACCAAACAGCTACTCAGGAAACACCATATATTTT. The chain combines TRBV18 with TRBJ1-3; no firm D call. CDR3 length: 15 amino acids. The V end was cut by 2 bases, the J end by 4 bases, with 12 bases between. CDR1 is KGHSH and CDR2 is LQKENI in the germline V gene.

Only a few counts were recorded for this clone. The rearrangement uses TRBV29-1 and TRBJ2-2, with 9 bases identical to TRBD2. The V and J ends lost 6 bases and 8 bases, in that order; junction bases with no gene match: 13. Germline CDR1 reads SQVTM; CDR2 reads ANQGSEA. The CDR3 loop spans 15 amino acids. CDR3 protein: CSVARRIAGAGELFF. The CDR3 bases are TGCAGCGTCGCCCGAAGGATAGCGGGAGCTGGGGAGCTGTTTTTT.

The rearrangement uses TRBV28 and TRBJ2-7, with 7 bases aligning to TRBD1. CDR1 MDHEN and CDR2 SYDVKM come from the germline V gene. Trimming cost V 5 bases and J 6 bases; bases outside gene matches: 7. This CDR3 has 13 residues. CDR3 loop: CASSPGQISEQYF. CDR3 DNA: TGTGCCAGCAGTCCGGGACAGATCTCCGAGCAGTACTTC.

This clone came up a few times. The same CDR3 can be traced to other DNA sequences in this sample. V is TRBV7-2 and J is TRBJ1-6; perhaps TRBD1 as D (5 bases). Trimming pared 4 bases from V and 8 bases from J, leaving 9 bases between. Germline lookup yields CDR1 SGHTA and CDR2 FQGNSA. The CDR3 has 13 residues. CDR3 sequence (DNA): TGTGCCAGCAGCTCAGACAGAGATTCACCCCTCCACTTT. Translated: CASSSDRDSPLHF.

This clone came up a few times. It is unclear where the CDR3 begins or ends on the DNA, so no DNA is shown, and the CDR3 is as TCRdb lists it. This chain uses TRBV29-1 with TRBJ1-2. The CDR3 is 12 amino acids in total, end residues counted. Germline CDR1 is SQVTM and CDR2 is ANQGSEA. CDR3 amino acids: CSVVGHGTSSAF.

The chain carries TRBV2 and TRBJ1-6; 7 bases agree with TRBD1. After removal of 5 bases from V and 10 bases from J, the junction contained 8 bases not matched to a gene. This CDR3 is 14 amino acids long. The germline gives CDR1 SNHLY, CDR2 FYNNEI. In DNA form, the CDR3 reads TGTGCCAGCAGTATGGACAGGCGGCAATCACCCCTCCACTTT. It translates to CASSMDRRQSPLHF.

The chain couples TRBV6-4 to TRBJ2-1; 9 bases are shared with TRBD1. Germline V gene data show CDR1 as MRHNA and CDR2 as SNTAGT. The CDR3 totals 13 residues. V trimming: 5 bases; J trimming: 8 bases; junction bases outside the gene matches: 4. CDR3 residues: CASSPRQGDEQFF. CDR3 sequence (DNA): TGTGCCAGCAGTCCTAGACAGGGGGATGAGCAGTTCTTC.

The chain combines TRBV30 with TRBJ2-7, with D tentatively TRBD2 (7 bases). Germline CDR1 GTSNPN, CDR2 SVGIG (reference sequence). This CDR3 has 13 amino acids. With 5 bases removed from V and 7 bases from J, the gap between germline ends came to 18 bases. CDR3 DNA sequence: TGTGCCTGGGGGAGGGGGTTCCTGGGGGAGCAGTACTTC. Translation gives CAWGRGFLGEQYF.

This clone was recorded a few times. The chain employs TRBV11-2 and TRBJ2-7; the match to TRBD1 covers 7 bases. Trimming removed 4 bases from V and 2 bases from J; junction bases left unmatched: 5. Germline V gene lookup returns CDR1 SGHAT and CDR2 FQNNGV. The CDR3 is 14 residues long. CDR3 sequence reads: CASSSTGVPYEQYF. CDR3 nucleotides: TGTGCCAGCAGCTCAACAGGGGTACCCTACGAGCAGTACTTC.

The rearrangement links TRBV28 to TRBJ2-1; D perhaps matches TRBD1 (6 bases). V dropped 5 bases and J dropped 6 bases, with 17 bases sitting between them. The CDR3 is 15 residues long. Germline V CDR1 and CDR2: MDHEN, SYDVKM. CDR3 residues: CASSPISGTRNEQFF. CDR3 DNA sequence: TGTGCCAGCAGTCCAATCTCCGGGACACGCAATGAGCAGTTCTTC.

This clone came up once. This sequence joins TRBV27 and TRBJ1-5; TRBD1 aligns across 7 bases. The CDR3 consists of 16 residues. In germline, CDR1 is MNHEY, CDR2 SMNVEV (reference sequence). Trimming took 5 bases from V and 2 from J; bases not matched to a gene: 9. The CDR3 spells CASSPNPGTGNQPQHF. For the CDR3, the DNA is TGTGCCAGCAGTCCCAACCCCGGGACAGGCAATCAGCCCCAGCATTTT.

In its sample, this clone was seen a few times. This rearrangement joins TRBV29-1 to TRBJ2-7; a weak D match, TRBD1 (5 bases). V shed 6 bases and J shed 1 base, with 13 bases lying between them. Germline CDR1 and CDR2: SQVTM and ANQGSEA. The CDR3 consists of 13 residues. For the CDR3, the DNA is TGCAGCGTCGCAGGGATGCTGTCCTACGAGCAGTACTTC. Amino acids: CSVAGMLSYEQYF.

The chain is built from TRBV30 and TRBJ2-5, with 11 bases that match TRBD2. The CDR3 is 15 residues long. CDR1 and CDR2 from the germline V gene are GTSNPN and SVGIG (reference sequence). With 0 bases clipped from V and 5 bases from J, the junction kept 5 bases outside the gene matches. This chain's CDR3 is CAWSVLAGALETQYF. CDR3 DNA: TGTGCCTGGAGTGTACTAGCGGGAGCTCTGGAGACCCAGTACTTC.

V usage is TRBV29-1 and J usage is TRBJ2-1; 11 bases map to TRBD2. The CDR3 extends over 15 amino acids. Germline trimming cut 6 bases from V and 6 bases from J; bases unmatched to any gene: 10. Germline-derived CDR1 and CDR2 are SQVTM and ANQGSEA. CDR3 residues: CSVVFLAGGPNEQFF. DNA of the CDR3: TGCAGCGTGGTATTTTTAGCGGGGGGGCCCAATGAGCAGTTCTTC.

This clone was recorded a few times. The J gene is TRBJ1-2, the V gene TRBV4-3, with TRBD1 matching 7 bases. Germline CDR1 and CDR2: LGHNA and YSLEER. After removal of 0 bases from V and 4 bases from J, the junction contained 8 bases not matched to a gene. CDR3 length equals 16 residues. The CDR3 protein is CASSQDLTGSGYGYTF. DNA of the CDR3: TGCGCCAGCAGCCAAGATCTGACAGGGAGCGGCTATGGCTACACCTTC.

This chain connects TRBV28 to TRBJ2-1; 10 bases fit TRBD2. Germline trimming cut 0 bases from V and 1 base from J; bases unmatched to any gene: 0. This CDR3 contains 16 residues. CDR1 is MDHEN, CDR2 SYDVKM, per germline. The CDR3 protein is CASSLWTSGSYNEQFF. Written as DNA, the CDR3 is TGTGCCAGCAGTTTATGGACTAGCGGGTCCTACAATGAGCAGTTCTTC.

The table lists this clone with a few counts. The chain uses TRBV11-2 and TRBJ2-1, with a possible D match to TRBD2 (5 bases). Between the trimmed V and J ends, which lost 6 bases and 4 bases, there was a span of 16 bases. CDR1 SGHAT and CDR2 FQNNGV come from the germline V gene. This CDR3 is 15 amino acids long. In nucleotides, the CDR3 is TGTGCCAGCAGTTCAGTCATGGGAGCGTACAATGAGCAGTTCTTC. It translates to CASSSVMGAYNEQFF.

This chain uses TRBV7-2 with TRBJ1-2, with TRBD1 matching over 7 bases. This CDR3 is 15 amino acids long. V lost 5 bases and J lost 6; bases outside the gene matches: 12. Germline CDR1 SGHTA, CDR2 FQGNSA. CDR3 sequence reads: CASSPQAGTANGYTF. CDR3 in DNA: TGTGCCAGCAGCCCGCAGGCGGGGACAGCCAATGGCTACACCTTC.

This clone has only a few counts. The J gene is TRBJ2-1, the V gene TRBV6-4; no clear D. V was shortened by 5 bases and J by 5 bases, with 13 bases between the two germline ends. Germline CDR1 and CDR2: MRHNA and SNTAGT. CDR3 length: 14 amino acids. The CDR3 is CASSFRMADNEQFF. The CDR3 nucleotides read TGTGCCAGCAGTTTTCGGATGGCGGACAATGAGCAGTTCTTC.

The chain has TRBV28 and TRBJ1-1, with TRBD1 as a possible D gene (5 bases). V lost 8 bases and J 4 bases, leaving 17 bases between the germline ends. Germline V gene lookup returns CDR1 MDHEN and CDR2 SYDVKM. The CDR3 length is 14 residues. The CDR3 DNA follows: TGTGCCAGCGGTATCGGAGGGGTTACCACTGAAGCTTTCTTT. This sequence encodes CASGIGGVTTEAFF. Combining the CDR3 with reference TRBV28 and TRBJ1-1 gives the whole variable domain DVKVTQSSRYLVKRTGEKVFLECVQDMDHENMFWYRQDPGLGLRLIYFSYDVKMKEKGDIPEGYSVSREKKERFSLILESASTNQTSMYLCASGIGGVTTEAFFGQGTRLTVV.

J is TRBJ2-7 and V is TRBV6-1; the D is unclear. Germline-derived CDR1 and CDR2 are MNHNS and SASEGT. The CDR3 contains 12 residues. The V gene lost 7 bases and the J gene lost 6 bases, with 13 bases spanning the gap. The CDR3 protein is CASKERRLEQYF. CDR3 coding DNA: TGTGCCAGCAAAGAGAGGCGTCTCGAGCAGTACTTC.

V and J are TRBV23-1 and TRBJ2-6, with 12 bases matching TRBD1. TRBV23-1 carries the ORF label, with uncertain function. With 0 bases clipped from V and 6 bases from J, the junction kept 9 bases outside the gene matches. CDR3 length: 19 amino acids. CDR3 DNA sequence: TGCGCCAGCAGTCAATCGGACGGGACAGGGGGCCTGGAGGCCAACGTCCTGACTTTC. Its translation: CASSQSDGTGGLEANVLTF.